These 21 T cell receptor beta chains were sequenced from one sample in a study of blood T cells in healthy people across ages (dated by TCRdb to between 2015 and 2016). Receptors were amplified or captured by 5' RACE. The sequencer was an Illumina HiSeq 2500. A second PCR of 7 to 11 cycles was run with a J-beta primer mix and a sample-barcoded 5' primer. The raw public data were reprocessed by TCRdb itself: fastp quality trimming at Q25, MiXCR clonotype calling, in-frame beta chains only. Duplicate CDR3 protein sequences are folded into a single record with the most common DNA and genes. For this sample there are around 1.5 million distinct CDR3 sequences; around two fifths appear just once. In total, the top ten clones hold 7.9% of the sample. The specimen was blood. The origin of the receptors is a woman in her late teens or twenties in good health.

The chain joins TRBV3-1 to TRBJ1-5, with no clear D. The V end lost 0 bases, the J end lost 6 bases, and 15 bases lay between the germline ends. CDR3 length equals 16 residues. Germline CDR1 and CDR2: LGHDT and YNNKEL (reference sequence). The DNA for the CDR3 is TGTGCCAGCAGCCAAGATCATGCGAGGACCGGTCAGCCCCAGCATTTT. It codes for CASSQDHARTGQPQHF.

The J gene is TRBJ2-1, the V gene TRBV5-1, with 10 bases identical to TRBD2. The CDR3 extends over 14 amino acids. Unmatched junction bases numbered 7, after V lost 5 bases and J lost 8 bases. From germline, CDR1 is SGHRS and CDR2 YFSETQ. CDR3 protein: CASSSSGREDEQFF. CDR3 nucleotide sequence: TGCGCCAGCAGTTCCAGCGGGAGGGAGGATGAGCAGTTCTTC.

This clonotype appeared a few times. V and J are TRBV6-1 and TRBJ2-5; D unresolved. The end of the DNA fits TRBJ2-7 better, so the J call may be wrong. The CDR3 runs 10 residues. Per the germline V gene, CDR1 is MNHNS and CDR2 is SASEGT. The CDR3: CASLEIEQYF. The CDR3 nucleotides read TGTGCCAGTTTGGAGATCGAGCAGTACTTC.

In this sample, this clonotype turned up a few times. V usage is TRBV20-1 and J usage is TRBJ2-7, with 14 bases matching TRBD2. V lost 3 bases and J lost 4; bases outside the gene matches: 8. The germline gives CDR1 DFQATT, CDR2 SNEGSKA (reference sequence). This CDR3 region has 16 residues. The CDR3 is CSARTGTSGSLYEQYF. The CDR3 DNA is TGCAGTGCTAGGACCGGGACTAGCGGGAGTTTATACGAGCAGTACTTC.

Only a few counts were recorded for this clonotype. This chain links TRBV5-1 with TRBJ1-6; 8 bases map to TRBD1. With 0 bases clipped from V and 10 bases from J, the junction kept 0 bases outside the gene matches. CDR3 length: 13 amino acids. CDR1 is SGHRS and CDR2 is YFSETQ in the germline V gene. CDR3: CASSLGTGSPLHF. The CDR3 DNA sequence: TGCGCCAGCAGCTTGGGGACAGGGTCACCCCTCCACTTT.

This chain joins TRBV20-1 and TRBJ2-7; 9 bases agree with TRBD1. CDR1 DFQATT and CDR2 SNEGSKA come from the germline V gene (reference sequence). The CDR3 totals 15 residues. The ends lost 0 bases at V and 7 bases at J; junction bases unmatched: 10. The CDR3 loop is CSARDRDRVYNEQYF. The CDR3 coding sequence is TGCAGTGCTAGAGACCGGGACAGGGTTTACAATGAGCAGTACTTC.

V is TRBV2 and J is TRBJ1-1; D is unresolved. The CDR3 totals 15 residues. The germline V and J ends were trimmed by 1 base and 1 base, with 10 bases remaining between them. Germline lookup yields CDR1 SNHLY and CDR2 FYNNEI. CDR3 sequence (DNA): TGTGCCAGCAGTGAAGATAATTCAGAGAACACTGAAGCTTTCTTT. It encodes CASSEDNSENTEAFF.

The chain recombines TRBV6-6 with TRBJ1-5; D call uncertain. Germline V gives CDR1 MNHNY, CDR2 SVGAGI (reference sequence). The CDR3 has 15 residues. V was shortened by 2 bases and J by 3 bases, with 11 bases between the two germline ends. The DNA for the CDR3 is TGTGCCAGCAGTTACGTGGCCATTAACAATCAGCCCCAGCATTTT. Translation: CASSYVAINNQPQHF.

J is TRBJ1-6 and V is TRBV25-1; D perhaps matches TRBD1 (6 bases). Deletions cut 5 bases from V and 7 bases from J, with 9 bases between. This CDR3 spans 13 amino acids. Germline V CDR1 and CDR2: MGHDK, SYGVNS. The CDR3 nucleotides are TGTGCCAGCAGTTTCCAGGGGAATTCACCCCTCCACTTT. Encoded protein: CASSFQGNSPLHF.

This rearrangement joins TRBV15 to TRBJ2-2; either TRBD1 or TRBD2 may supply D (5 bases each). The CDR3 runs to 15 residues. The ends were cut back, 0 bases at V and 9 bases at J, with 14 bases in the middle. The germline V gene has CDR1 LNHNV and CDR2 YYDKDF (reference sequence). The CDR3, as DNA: TGTGCCACCAGCAGAGATAGGGGCGGGCCCTGGGAGCTGTTTTTT. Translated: CATSRDRGGPWELFF.

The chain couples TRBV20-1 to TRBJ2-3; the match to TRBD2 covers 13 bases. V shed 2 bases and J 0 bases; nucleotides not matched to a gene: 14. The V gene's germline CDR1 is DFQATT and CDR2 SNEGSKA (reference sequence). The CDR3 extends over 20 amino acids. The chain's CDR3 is CSARLNPGLAGFFSTDTQYF. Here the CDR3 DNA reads TGCAGTGCTAGACTGAATCCGGGACTAGCGGGATTCTTTAGCACAGATACGCAGTATTTT.

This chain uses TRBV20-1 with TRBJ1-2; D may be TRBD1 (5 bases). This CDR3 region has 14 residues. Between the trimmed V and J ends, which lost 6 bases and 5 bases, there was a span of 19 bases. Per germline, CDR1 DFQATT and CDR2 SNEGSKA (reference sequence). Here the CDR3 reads CSAPRTTGVYGYTF. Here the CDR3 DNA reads TGCAGTGCCCCCCGGACTACAGGAGTATATGGCTACACCTTC.

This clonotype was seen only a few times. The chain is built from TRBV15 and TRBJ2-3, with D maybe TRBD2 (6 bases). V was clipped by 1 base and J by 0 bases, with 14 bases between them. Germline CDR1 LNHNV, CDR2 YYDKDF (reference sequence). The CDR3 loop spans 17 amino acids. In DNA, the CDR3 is TGTGCCACCAGCAGAGTAGTAAAGAGCGGGAGCACAGATACGCAGTATTTT. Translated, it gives CATSRVVKSGSTDTQYF.

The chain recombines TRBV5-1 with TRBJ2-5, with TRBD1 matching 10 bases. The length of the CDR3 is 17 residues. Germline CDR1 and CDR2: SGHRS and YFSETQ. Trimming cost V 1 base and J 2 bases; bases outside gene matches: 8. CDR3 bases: TGCGCCAGCAGCTTGTATCGGGGACAGGGGAAACAAGAGACCCAGTACTTC. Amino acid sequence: CASSLYRGQGKQETQYF.

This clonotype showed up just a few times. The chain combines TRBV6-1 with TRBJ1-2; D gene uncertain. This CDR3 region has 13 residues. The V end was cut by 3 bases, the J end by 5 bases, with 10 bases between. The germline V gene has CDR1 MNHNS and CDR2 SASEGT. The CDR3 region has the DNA TGTGCCAGCAGTGAGGCAGTAAGATATGGCTACACCTTC. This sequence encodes CASSEAVRYGYTF.

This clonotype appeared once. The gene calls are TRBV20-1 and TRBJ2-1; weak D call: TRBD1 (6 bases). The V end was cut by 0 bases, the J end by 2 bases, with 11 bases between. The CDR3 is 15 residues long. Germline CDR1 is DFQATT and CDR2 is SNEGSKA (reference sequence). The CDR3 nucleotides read TGCAGTGCTAGAGAAAGACAGGTTCCCTACAATGAGCAGTTCTTC. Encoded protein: CSARERQVPYNEQFF.

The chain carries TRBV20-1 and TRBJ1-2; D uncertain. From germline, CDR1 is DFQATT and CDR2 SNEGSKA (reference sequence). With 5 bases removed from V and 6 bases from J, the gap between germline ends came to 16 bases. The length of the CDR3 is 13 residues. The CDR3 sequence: CSAFGPSQHGYTF. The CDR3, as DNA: TGCAGTGCTTTCGGGCCCTCCCAACATGGCTACACCTTC.

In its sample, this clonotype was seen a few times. CDR3 sequence (DNA): TGTGCCAGCAGCCCCGGCAGGCTAGTGGACTACGAGCAGTACTTC. Amino acids: CASSPGRLVDYEQYF. V usage is TRBV4-2 and J usage is TRBJ2-7; D uncertain. Trimming took off 4 bases at V and 3 bases at J, with 16 bases between the two ends. The CDR3 has 15 amino acids. Germline V CDR1 and CDR2: LGHNA, YNFKEQ.

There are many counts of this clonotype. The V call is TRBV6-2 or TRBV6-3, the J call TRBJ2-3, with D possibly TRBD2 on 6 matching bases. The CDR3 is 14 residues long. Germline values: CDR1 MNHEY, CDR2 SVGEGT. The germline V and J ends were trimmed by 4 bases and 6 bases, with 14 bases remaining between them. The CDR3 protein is CASSFTGLPDTQYF. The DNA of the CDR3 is TGTGCCAGCAGTTTTACGGGACTGCCGGATACGCAGTATTTT.

The DNA for the CDR3 is TGTGCCATCAGTGCGGCTTCAGGGGAGACCCAGTACTTC. Protein sequence: CAISAASGETQYF. V gene TRBV10-3 combines with J gene TRBJ2-5, with D possibly TRBD1 on 5 matching bases. The CDR3 totals 13 residues. Germline V gives CDR1 ENHRY, CDR2 SYGVKD. The germline V and J ends were trimmed by 4 bases and 5 bases, with 11 bases remaining between them.

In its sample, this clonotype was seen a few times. Written as DNA, the CDR3 is TGTGCCAGCGGCACTCTCCAGCGGGGGGGCCTGGACAATGAGCAGTTCTTC. Amino acids: CASGTLQRGGLDNEQFF. This chain connects TRBV6-2 or TRBV6-3 to TRBJ2-1, with 10 bases lining up with TRBD2. The CDR3 extends over 17 amino acids. Looked up from germline, CDR1 is MNHEY and CDR2 is SVGEGT. Trimming removed 8 bases from V and 5 bases from J; junction bases left unmatched: 15.